The next 12 T cell receptor beta chains were all read from a single sample in a study of blood T cells in healthy people across ages. The authors ran a second PCR of about 7 to 11 cycles using a sample-barcoded 5' primer and a J-beta primer mix. One entry per CDR3 protein, called by TCRdb with MiXCR from the 5' RACE reads. The table records some 1.5 million distinct CDR3 sequences, 28% of them present only once. Material for sequencing was blood. Receptors originate from a young woman in good health.

This sequence joins TRBV7-2 and TRBJ2-7; TRBD2 aligns across 8 bases. This CDR3 is built from 16 residues. Germline trimming cut 5 bases from V and 0 bases from J; bases unmatched to any gene: 9. Germline V CDR1 and CDR2: SGHTA, FQGNSA. This CDR3 reads CASSRSLAESSYEQYF. For the CDR3, the DNA is TGTGCCAGCAGCCGGTCACTAGCGGAGAGCTCCTACGAGCAGTACTTC.

In its sample, this clonotype was seen a few times. A junction end diverges from the germline sequence, so it may reflect a read error. This sequence joins TRBV3-1 and TRBJ2-5; TRBD1 or TRBD2 may be the D gene (5 bases each). This CDR3 has 17 amino acids. Germline V gene data show CDR1 as LGHDT and CDR2 as YNNKEL (reference sequence). For the CDR3, the DNA is TGTGCCAGCAGCCATGGGACCGGGTCCAGGTCCCAAGGGACCCAGTACTTC. Amino acid sequence: CASSHGTGSRSQGTQYF.

This rearrangement joins TRBV7-3 to TRBJ2-3, with 9 bases aligning to TRBD2. After removal of 5 bases from V and 5 bases from J, the junction contained 8 bases not matched to a gene. CDR3 size: 15 residues. Per the germline V gene, CDR1 is SGHTA and CDR2 is FQGTGA. The CDR3 DNA reads TGTGCCAGCAGCAGCGGCGGGGGGGGGAAAGATACGCAGTATTTT. Protein product: CASSSGGGGKDTQYF.

The chain combines TRBV7-2 with TRBJ2-1; 8 bases are a match to TRBD1. CDR3 length equals 16 residues. Germline loops: CDR1 SGHTA, CDR2 FQGNSA. With 4 bases clipped from V and 7 bases from J, the junction kept 12 bases outside the gene matches. This CDR3 reads CASSYGTGGFSNEQFF. CDR3 bases: TGTGCCAGCAGCTATGGTACAGGGGGGTTTTCGAATGAGCAGTTCTTC. Supplemented by reference TRBV7-2 and TRBJ2-1, the full variable domain reads GAGVSQSPSNKVTEKGKDVELRCDPISGHTALYWYRQSLGQGLEFLIYFQGNSAPDKSGLPSDRFSAERTGGSVSTLTIQRTQQEDSAVYLCASSYGTGGFSNEQFFGPGTRLTVL.

This chain connects TRBV6-1 to TRBJ1-1; the match to TRBD1 covers 7 bases. The germline V gene has CDR1 MNHNS and CDR2 SASEGT. CDR3 length: 12 amino acids. V shed 1 base, J shed 11 bases, and the junction held 4 bases outside the gene matches. DNA of the CDR3: TGTGCCAGCAGTGAAGGCGACAGGGATGCTTTCTTT. Its translation is CASSEGDRDAFF.

The chain joins TRBV5-1 to TRBJ2-3; possibly TRBD2 for D (6 bases). Germline V gives CDR1 SGHRS, CDR2 YFSETQ. V was clipped by 0 bases and J by 0 bases, with 14 bases between them. CDR3 length equals 17 residues. CDR3 coding DNA: TGCGCCAGCAGCTTGGCGGTTCGTAGCGGAAGCACAGATACGCAGTATTTT. It encodes CASSLAVRSGSTDTQYF.

The V and J genes are TRBV4-3 and TRBJ2-1, with 12 bases aligning to TRBD2. J gave up 4 bases and V 7 bases, and 5 bases lay outside the gene matches. Looked up from germline, CDR1 is LGHNA and CDR2 is YSLEER. The CDR3 sequence is 15 residues long. CDR3 coding DNA: TGCGCCAGCATACCGGGACTAGCGGGTTACAATGAGCAGTTCTTC. It yields the protein CASIPGLAGYNEQFF.

In this sample, this clonotype turned up many times. The V and J genes are TRBV4-1 and TRBJ2-1; a possible D gene is TRBD1 (6 bases). The ends were cut back, 1 base at V and 0 bases at J, with 16 bases in the middle. The CDR3 totals 18 residues. Germline lookup yields CDR1 MGHRA and CDR2 YSYEKL. The CDR3, as DNA: TGCGCCAGCAGCCAAGTCCGTCAGGGGCGGCTCTCCTACAATGAGCAGTTCTTC. This gives the protein CASSQVRQGRLSYNEQFF.

This clonotype was counted ten times or more. The genes are TRBV20-1 and TRBJ2-3; D unresolved. This CDR3 spans 14 amino acids. Germline V gene sequence: CDR1 DFQATT, CDR2 SNEGSKA (reference sequence). Trimming shortened V by 0 bases and J by 0 bases, and 7 bases separated the two germline ends. The CDR3, as DNA: TGCAGTGCTAGAGACGGAGTAAGCACAGATACGCAGTATTTT. Its translation: CSARDGVSTDTQYF.

This clonotype was counted a few times. The rearrangement links TRBV7-9 to TRBJ2-1, with TRBD1 identical over 7 bases. The CDR3 loop spans 15 amino acids. Germline trimming cut 8 bases from V and 7 bases from J; bases unmatched to any gene: 14. Germline-derived CDR1 and CDR2 are SEHNR and FQNEAQ (reference sequence). This chain's CDR3 is CASVEGGRLGNEQFF. CDR3 in DNA: TGTGCCAGCGTCGAAGGGGGCAGGTTAGGGAATGAGCAGTTCTTC.

This clonotype was observed a handful of times. The CDR3 here is CASSQPGQGLKRRYF. CDR3 bases: TGCGCCAGCAGCCAACCGGGACAGGGTTTGAAAAGAAGGTACTTC. V usage is TRBV4-1 and J usage is TRBJ2-4, with 9 bases that match TRBD1. CDR3 length: 15 residues. Trimming took 2 bases from V and 15 from J; bases not matched to a gene: 14. Germline loops: CDR1 MGHRA, CDR2 YSYEKL.

The chain is built from TRBV28 and TRBJ1-2; a weak D match, TRBD1 (6 bases). The germline CDR1 and CDR2 sequences are MDHEN and SYDVKM. V was shortened by 3 bases and J by 12 bases, with 8 bases between the two germline ends. The CDR3 is 10 amino acids. The chain's CDR3 is CASSFRGHTF. CDR3 DNA: TGTGCCAGCAGTTTCAGGGGCCACACCTTC.